Following are 18 T cell receptor beta chains from one sample sequenced in a study of radiation and T cells in renal cell carcinoma (dated by TCRdb to the early 2020s). Libraries were constructed by the immunoSEQ multiplex PCR assay. Imported from immuneACCESS, the table was reduced by TCRdb to in-frame sequences with V and J called. These copies leave out some clones; in studies compared against another copy, an unresolved V gene accounts for under half, and the cause of the remainder is not known. Across this sample there are some 60,000 clones, with around 78% seen only once. The top ten clones comprise 6.5% to 8% of the sample. The time point label here, explained by the study, means: blood 2 weeks post-SBRT. Interpreted using the paper, the treatment or condition label stands for: 15 Gy SBRT to primary tumor, nephrectomy 4 weeks later. The sample was blood, taken from a patient whose treatment included radiotherapy and nephrectomy. Receptors were obtained from a man aged 55 to 70 with renal cell carcinoma.

The genes are TRBV5-1 and TRBJ2-6; a weak D match, TRBD1 (6 bases). The germline V gene encodes CDR1 SGHRS and CDR2 YFSETQ. Trimming took 4 bases from V and 8 from J, leaving 16 bases between them. The CDR3 extends over 15 amino acids. For the CDR3, the DNA is TGCGCCAGCAGCGAGGACAGTTTGAGGACCAACGTCCTGACTTTC. It is translated as CASSEDSLRTNVLTF.

The genes are TRBV6-5 and TRBJ1-1; D might be TRBD1 (6 bases). CDR1 is MNHEY and CDR2 is SVGAGI in the germline V gene. The CDR3 is 14 amino acids. The V end was cut by 2 bases, the J end by 1 base, with 8 bases between. The CDR3 DNA sequence: TGTGCCAGCAGTTACGACAGGAAGAACACTGAAGCTTTCTTT. It encodes CASSYDRKNTEAFF.

V usage is TRBV5-4 and J usage is TRBJ2-7; a weak D match, TRBD1 (6 bases). CDR3 length: 15 residues. Germline CDR1 and CDR2: SGHNT and YYREEE (reference sequence). Between the trimmed V and J ends, which lost 4 bases and 0 bases, there was a span of 14 bases. The CDR3 spells CASSHGGASSYEQYF. The DNA of the CDR3 is TGTGCCAGCAGCCATGGGGGCGCCTCCTCCTACGAGCAGTACTTC.

This clone was seen more than once but under ten times. The chain employs TRBV11-2 and TRBJ2-2; D is perhaps TRBD1 or TRBD2 (5 bases each). The CDR3 is made up of 15 amino acids. Germline V lookup: CDR1 SGHAT, CDR2 FQNNGV. Trimming stripped 5 bases from V and 1 base from J, with 11 bases between. In nucleotides, the CDR3 is TGTGCCAGCAGCCTGGGACCGCTGAACACCGGGGAGCTGTTTTTT. Translation: CASSLGPLNTGELFF.

The count of this clone is one. The chain has TRBV9 and TRBJ1-4, with D possibly matching TRBD1 (5 bases). Germline V gene sequence: CDR1 SGDLS, CDR2 YYNGEE. The CDR3 covers 16 residues. The V and J ends lost 4 bases and 3 bases respectively, with 16 bases between them. For the CDR3, the DNA is TGTGCCAGCAGCCGGGACGGAACAGCTCCTAATGAAAAACTGTTTTTT. As protein: CASSRDGTAPNEKLFF.

The chain links TRBV5-1 to TRBJ1-4; no clear D. The CDR3 totals 16 residues. CDR1 SGHRS and CDR2 YFSETQ come from the germline V gene. Trimming removed 7 bases from V and 0 bases from J, with 16 bases in between. The CDR3 sequence is CASGSRPHATNEKLFF. CDR3 nucleotides: TGCGCCAGCGGTTCACGGCCCCATGCAACTAATGAAAAACTGTTTTTT.

The chain joins TRBV10-2 to TRBJ1-2; D uncertain. Germline V lookup: CDR1 WSHSY, CDR2 SAAADI. Trimming stripped 8 bases from V and 4 bases from J, with 14 bases between. The CDR3 runs 13 residues. CDR3 residues: CASGEASAYGYTF. In nucleotides, the CDR3 is TGCGCCAGCGGGGAGGCGTCAGCCTATGGCTACACCTTC.

The chain couples TRBV6-5 to TRBJ1-2, with 7 bases lining up with TRBD1. Unmatched junction bases numbered 5, after V lost 2 bases and J lost 8 bases. The germline V gene has CDR1 MNHEY and CDR2 SVGAGI. This CDR3 has 13 amino acids. The CDR3 here is CASSYPTGIGYTF. The DNA of the CDR3 is TGTGCCAGCAGTTACCCGACAGGGATCGGCTACACCTTC.

This clone came up a few times. The rearrangement joins TRBV6-5 to TRBJ2-5, with TRBD1 matching over 7 bases. CDR1 and CDR2 (germline): MNHEY, SVGAGI. The CDR3 totals 12 residues. The ends lost 7 bases at V and 5 bases at J; junction bases unmatched: 4. CDR3 sequence (DNA): TGTGCCAGCACCGACAGGGCTGAGACCCAGTACTTC. Translating gives CASTDRAETQYF.

This chain joins TRBV7-2 and TRBJ1-2, with D unresolved. V was shortened by 6 bases and J by 6 bases, with 11 bases between the two germline ends. Germline CDR1 and CDR2: SGHTA and FQGNSA. This CDR3 spans 12 amino acids. DNA for the CDR3: TGTGCCAGCAGAATTTCCCGGGATGGCTACACCTTC. Translating it yields CASRISRDGYTF.

The chain carries TRBV19 and TRBJ2-5; 12 bases map to TRBD2. With 1 base clipped from V and 3 bases from J, the junction kept 9 bases outside the gene matches. CDR1 and CDR2 (germline): LNHDA, SQIVND (reference sequence). The CDR3 extends over 18 amino acids. The CDR3 nucleotides read TGTGCCAGTAGTATAGGAGTCGGTTCTAGCGGGAGGGAAGAGACCCAGTACTTC. It is translated as CASSIGVGSSGREETQYF.

The chain employs TRBV2 and TRBJ2-5; D is unclear. Trimming left V 4 bases short and J 4 bases short, with 1 base between. Germline V gene lookup returns CDR1 SNHLY and CDR2 FYNNEI. The CDR3 loop spans 10 amino acids. CDR3 region: CASSGETQYF. In nucleotides, the CDR3 is TGTGCCAGCAGTGGAGAGACCCAGTACTTC.

This rearrangement joins TRBV15 to TRBJ2-1, with unresolved D. The CDR3 is 13 residues long. Trimming removed 0 bases from V and 10 bases from J, with 10 bases in between. Germline-derived CDR1 and CDR2 are LNHNV and YYDKDF (reference sequence). For the CDR3, the DNA is TGTGCCACCAGCAGAGATATAGGTCTCGAGCAGTTCTTC. As protein: CATSRDIGLEQFF.

This chain connects TRBV14 to TRBJ1-2, with unresolved D. CDR3 length: 14 residues. Germline V gives CDR1 SGHDN, CDR2 FVKESK. V was pared by 4 bases and J by 8 bases, with 17 bases between. CDR3 amino acids: CASSPGYGHGGYTF. The CDR3 DNA sequence: TGTGCCAGCAGCCCCGGATACGGTCACGGGGGCTACACCTTC.

The V call is TRBV7-2, the J call TRBJ2-5; TRBD2 matches at 8 bases. This CDR3 spans 14 amino acids. From germline, CDR1 is SGHTA and CDR2 FQGNSA. The V segment lost 6 bases and the J segment 5 bases; nucleotides outside the gene matches: 8. The CDR3 sequence: CASRARGAVETQYF. The CDR3, as DNA: TGTGCCAGCAGAGCGCGGGGGGCCGTGGAGACCCAGTACTTC.

The V call is TRBV10-1, the J call TRBJ1-2, with 9 bases fitting TRBD1. The CDR3 runs to 15 residues. Germline assignment: CDR1 WNHNN and CDR2 SYGVQD (reference sequence). Trimming at V came to 7 bases and at J to 6 bases, leaving 12 bases not matched to a gene. The CDR3 here is CASKRQGVISNGYTF. DNA of the CDR3: TGCGCCAGCAAGAGACAGGGGGTTATATCAAATGGCTACACCTTC.

The CDR3: CASSQEGDTQYF. The CDR3 DNA reads TGTGCCAGCAGCCAAGAGGGGGATACGCAGTATTTT. The gene calls are TRBV14 and TRBJ2-3; D remains ambiguous. Germline lookup yields CDR1 SGHDN and CDR2 FVKESK. The ends were cut back, 0 bases at V and 6 bases at J, with 4 bases in the middle. This CDR3 contains 12 residues.

The chain links TRBV14 to TRBJ1-1; no reliable D call. CDR1 and CDR2 (germline): SGHDN, FVKESK. The germline V and J ends were trimmed by 4 bases and 1 base, with 16 bases remaining between them. CDR3 length equals 16 residues. CDR3 in DNA: TGTGCCAGCAGCCCAACCTGGTGGGCGGGGAACACTGAAGCTTTCTTT. It codes for CASSPTWWAGNTEAFF. Drawing the rest from reference TRBV14 and TRBJ1-1, the complete variable domain is EAGVTQFPSHSVIEKGQTVTLRCDPISGHDNLYWYRRVMGKEIKFLLHFVKESKQDESGMPNNRFLAERTGGTYSTLKVQPAELEDSGVYFCASSPTWWAGNTEAFFGQGTRLTVV.